This TCR beta chain was recorded in a study of monozygotic twins with cystic fibrosis (dated by TCRdb to about 2021). For the study in its entirety: Barcoded libraries were made from roughly 2.7 micrograms of fragmented DNA using roughly 16 PCR cycles. The cohort included ten female and six male twin pairs, mostly children and adolescents, aged roughly 2.0 to 40 years with a median of around 8.6 years. Data for three of the twin pairs had been reported previously in another context. To assess genetic influence on V and J gene usage, the study compared TCR beta repertoires within and across 16 monozygotic twin pairs with cystic fibrosis. On the day of blood sampling, twins were ranked among 1,100 or so cohort participants for weight-for-height and for FEVPerc (FEV1 disease centile). Summary of the overall study and its limitations: The greatest similarity to the co-twin was observed for V gene usage in 13 of 16 pairs and for J usage in 8 of 16 pairs, which suggested genetic constraints. The cohort was small, and no association was found between shared CDR3 numbers and age, concordance or disease severity. Nucleotide-identical clonotype sharing was significantly higher within monozygotic CF twin pairs than between unrelated CF individuals (P = 0.000026, Mann-Whitney). Simpson clonality tended to be low (median around 0.0088), which suggests a naive-dominated repertoire, although clonality was higher in the most severely affected patients.

TCR beta CDR3 regions were amplified by multiplex PCR using the immunoSEQ immune profiling system, following the manufacturer's instructions. Sequencing was performed on an Illumina NextSeq system. Under the source paper's analysis protocol: Sequence data were processed on the immunoSEQ Analyzer platform, and clonality was calculated as the square root of Simpson's index of productive rearrangements. V and J usage similarity was measured by Jensen-Shannon distance, and CDR3 generation probabilities were computed with OLGA. The researchers looked up shared CDR3 sequences in the immuneACCESS database (August 2020) and in VDJdb (December 2020). As stored in TCRdb, this immuneACCESS dataset retains in-frame rearrangements with V and J assigned. A fraction of the clones does not appear; measured against another copy, unresolved V genes explain less than half of the discrepancy, and the remainder lacks a known reason. The V and J calls and the clone size are those of that table, but D and trimming were determined from the DNA. Present in this sample are approximately 10,000 clones, approximately 85% of which were seen just once. The leading ten clones occupy approximately 0.54% of the sample.

The twin pairs came from the European Cystic Fibrosis Twin and Sibling Study Cohort, a cohort that recruited patients from over a hundred CF clinics across 14 European countries. Both zygosity and CFTR genotype were checked in-house, and zygosity was tested with multiplex PCR across nine short tandem repeat loci. Peripheral blood was sampled from each twin, with clinical parameters recorded on the day of blood sampling. Phenol/chloroform extraction was used to isolate genomic DNA from peripheral blood cells, and the DNA was then kept in TE buffer at 4 degrees C. Worth noting for this clone: Which antigen it targets is not known. Within one base of it there is no much larger clone, and no base qualities were kept.

A distance of 9 bases separates the germline ends of V and J, which lose 5 bases and 4 bases respectively. The CDR3, from cysteine to phenylalanine, totals 13 residues. Only the CDR3 DNA stays, 39 bases, in frame from base 1. From a lookup of the germline V gene, CDR1 and CDR2 are MRHNA and SNTAGT. Sequencing was done on a sample of blood. The receptor was derived from a man between 18 and 29 years old with cystic fibrosis. The rearrangement joined TRBV6-4 to TRBJ2-1, with the D call perhaps TRBD1 or TRBD2, as 5 bases match in each case. The CDR3: CASSRDGYNEQFF. In nucleotides, the sequence is TGTGCCAGCAGTAGGGACGGGTACAATGAGCAGTTCTTC.